This T cell receptor (beta chain) stems from a study of blood T cell repertoires in COVID-19 (dated by TCRdb to about 2020). Notes on the research overall: Samples from collaborators originated in the United States, Italy and Spain and spanned both the acute and convalescent phases of COVID-19. The material from the prospective study consisted of cDNA or gDNA derived from T cells, B-cell-depleted T cells, or PBMCs. The dataset comprised deeply sampled blood TCRbeta repertoires from subjects exposed to, actively infected with, or recovered from COVID-19. The repertoires were made available in a free public database intended to serve as a resource for research on the immune response to SARS-CoV-2. Samples came from the ongoing ImmuneRACE study (first 160 participants) plus 1,254 subjects from 6 global collaborators. A de-identified subject ID, COVID-19 status, age in years and sex were almost always included in the sample metadata. HLA class I and class II types, where available, came from metadata supplied by the sample provider rather than from assay-based typing.

V drops 0 bases and J drops 6 bases, leaving 15 bases in between. CDR1 and CDR2 (LGHNA, YNFKEQ) derive from the germline V gene. The CDR3 has 15 amino acids, counting the end cysteine and phenylalanine. The kept DNA is CDR3 alone, 45 bases in frame from the first base. The paper as a whole reports these results and caveats: How much clinical and demographic metadata was included differed by source and by participant, and the metadata was provided uncurated.

The collaborating institutions used their own protocols to collect whole blood in K2EDTA tubes. For TCRbeta analysis, collaborators shipped samples as frozen whole blood, isolated PBMCs, or DNA extracted from either of those sample types. TCRbeta CDR3 regions were amplified from genomic DNA by means of the immunoSEQ Assay, a bias-controlled multiplex PCR. The published analysis was carried out like this. The number of nucleated cells in each sample was estimated by amplification of reference gene primers within the assay. To quantify the absolute abundance of each unique TCRbeta CDR3 rearrangement, sequence reads were collapsed and filtered. Productive Simpson clonality was computed per sample as the square root of Simpson's diversity index over productive rearrangements. As stored in TCRdb, this immuneACCESS dataset retains in-frame rearrangements with V and J assigned. A fraction of the clones does not appear; measured against another copy, unresolved V genes explain less than half of the discrepancy, and the remainder lacks a known reason. D and trimming come from the DNA, and the V and J calls and clone size come from that table. This sample is represented by 70,000 to 100,000 clones; 80% to 90% of them were singletons. The ten largest clones take up around 8.1% of the sample.

Concerning this clone: This clone's antigen is unknown. The sample holds no much larger clone one base away, and base qualities are not on file.

This receptor was taken from a woman in her seventies with acute or convalescent COVID-19. Recombination connected TRBV4-2 to TRBJ2-7; the D region possibly corresponds to TRBD2 (5 bases align). Sequenced sample: peripheral blood. The sequence in DNA is TGTGCCAGCAGCCAAGATCGTGGGAGCCGCCCCGAGCAGTACTTC. Its coded protein is CASSQDRGSRPEQYF.